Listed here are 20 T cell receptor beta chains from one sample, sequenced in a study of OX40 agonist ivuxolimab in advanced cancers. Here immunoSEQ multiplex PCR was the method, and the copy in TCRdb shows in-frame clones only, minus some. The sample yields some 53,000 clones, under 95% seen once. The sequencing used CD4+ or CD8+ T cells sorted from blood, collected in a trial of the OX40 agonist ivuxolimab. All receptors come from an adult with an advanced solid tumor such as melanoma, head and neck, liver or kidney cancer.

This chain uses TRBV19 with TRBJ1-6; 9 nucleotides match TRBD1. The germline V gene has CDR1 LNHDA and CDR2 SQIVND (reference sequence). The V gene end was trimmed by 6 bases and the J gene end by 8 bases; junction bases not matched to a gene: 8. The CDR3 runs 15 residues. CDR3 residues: CASRKPGQGYSPLHF. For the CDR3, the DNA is TGTGCCAGTAGAAAACCGGGACAGGGATATTCACCCCTCCACTTT.

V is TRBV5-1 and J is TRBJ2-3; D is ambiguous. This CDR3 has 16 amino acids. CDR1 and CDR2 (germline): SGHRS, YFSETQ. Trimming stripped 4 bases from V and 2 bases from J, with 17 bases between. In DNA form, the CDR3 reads TGCGCCAGCAGCGAGCGTGGCGGCGGATACACAGATACGCAGTATTTT. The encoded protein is CASSERGGGYTDTQYF.

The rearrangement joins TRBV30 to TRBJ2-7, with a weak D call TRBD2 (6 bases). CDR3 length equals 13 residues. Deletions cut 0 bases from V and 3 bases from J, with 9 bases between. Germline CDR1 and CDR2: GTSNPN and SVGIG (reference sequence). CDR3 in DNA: TGTGCCTGGAGTGTTTTCGGGGGCTACGAGCAGTACTTC. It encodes CAWSVFGGYEQYF.

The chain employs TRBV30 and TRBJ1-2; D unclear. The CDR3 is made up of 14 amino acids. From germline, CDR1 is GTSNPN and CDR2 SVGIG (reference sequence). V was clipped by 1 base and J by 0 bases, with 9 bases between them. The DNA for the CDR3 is TGTGCCTGGAGTGAATCGGCGGCTAACTATGGCTACACCTTC. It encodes CAWSESAANYGYTF.

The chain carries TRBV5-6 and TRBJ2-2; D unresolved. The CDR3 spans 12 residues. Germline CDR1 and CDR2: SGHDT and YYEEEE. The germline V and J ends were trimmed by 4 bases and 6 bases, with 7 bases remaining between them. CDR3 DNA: TGTGCCAGCAGCGAAGCTTCCGGGGAGCTGTTTTTT. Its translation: CASSEASGELFF.

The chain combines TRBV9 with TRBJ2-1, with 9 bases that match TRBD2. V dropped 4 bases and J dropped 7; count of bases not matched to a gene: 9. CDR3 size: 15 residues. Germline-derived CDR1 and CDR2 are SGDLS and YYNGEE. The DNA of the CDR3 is TGTGCCAGCAGCCCAGAAGCGGGAGGTGTGAATGAGCAGTTCTTC. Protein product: CASSPEAGGVNEQFF.

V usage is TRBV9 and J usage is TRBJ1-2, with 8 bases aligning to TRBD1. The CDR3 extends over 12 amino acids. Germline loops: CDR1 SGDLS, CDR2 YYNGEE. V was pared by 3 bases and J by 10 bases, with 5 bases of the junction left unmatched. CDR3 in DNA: TGTGCCAGCAGCGCCCCGGGACAGGACTACACCTTC. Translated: CASSAPGQDYTF.

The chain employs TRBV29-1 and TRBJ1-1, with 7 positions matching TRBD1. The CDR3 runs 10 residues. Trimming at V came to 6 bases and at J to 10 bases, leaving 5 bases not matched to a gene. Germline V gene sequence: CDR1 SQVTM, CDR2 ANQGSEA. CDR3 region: CSVTGDRAFF. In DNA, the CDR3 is TGCAGCGTAACAGGGGATAGAGCTTTCTTT.

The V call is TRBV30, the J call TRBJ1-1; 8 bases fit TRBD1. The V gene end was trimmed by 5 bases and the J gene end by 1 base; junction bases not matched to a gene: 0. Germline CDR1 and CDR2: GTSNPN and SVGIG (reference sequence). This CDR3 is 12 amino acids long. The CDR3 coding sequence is TGTGCCTGGGACAGGGGGAACACTGAAGCTTTCTTT. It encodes CAWDRGNTEAFF. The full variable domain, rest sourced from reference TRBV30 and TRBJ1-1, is SQTIHQWPATLVQPVGSPLSLECTVEGTSNPNLYWYRQAAGRGLQLLFYSVGIGQISSEVPQNLSASRPQDRQFILSSKKLLLSDSGFYLCAWDRGNTEAFFGQGTRLTVV.

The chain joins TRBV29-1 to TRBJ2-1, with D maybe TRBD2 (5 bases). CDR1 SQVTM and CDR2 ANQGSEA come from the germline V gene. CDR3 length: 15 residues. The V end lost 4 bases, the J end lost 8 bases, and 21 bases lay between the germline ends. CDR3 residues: CSVVAWTAAWDEQFF. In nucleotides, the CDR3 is TGCAGCGTTGTAGCGTGGACCGCAGCCTGGGATGAGCAGTTCTTC.

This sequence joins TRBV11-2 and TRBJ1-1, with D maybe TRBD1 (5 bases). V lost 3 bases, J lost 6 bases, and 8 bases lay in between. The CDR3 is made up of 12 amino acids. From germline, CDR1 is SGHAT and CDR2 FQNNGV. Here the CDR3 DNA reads TGTGCCAGCAGCTTCCAGGGCCCTGAAGCTTTCTTT. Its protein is CASSFQGPEAFF.

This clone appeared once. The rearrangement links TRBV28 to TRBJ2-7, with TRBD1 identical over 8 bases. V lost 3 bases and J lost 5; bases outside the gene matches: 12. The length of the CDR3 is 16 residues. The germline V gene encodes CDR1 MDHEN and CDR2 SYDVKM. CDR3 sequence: CASSFSQGQAGDEQYF. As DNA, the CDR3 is TGTGCCAGCAGTTTTTCGCAGGGACAGGCGGGCGACGAGCAGTACTTC.

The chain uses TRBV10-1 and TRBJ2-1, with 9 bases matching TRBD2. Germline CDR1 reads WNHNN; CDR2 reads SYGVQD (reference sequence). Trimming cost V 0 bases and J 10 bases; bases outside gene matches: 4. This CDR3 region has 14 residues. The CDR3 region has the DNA TGCGCCAGCAGTGAGTCGGGACTAGCTGAAGAGCAGTTCTTC. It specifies CASSESGLAEEQFF.

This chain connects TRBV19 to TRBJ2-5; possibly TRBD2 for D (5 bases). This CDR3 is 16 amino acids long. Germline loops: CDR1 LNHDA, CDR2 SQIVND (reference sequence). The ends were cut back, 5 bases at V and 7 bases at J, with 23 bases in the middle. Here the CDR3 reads CASSPMAPPVLGTQYF. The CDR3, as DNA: TGTGCCAGTAGTCCGATGGCCCCTCCGGTACTAGGGACCCAGTACTTC.

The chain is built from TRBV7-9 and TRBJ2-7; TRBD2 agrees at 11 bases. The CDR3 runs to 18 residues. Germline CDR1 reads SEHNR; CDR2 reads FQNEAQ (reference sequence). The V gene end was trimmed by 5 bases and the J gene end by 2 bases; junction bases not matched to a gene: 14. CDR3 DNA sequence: TGTGCCAGCAGCGACAGGGAGCCAAGACTAGCGGGGACCTACGAGCAGTACTTC. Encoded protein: CASSDREPRLAGTYEQYF. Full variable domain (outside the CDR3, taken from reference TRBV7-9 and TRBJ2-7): DTGVSQNPRHKITKRGQNVTFRCDPISEHNRLYWYRQTLGQGPEFLTYFQNEAQLEKSRLLSDRFSAERPKGSFSTLEIQRTEQGDSAMYLCASSDREPRLAGTYEQYFGPGTRLTVT.

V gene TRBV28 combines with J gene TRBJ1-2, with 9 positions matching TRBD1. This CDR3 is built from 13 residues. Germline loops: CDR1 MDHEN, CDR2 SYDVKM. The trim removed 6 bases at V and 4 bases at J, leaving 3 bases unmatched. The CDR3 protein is CASRGQGGYGYTF. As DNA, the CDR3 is TGTGCCAGCAGGGGACAGGGTGGCTATGGCTACACCTTC.

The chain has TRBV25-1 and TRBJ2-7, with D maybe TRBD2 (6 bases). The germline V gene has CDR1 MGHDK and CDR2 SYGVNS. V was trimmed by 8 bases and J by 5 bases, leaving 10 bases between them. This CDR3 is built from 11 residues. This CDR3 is CASGGTNEQYF. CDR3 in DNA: TGTGCCAGCGGCGGGACGAACGAGCAGTACTTC.

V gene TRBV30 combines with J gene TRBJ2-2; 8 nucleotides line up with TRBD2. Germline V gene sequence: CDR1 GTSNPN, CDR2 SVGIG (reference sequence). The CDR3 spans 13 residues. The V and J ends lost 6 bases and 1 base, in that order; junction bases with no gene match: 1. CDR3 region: CACRGGNTGELFF. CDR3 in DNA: TGTGCCTGCCGGGGGGGGAACACCGGGGAGCTGTTTTTT. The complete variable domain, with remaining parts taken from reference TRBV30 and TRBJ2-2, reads SQTIHQWPATLVQPVGSPLSLECTVEGTSNPNLYWYRQAAGRGLQLLFYSVGIGQISSEVPQNLSASRPQDRQFILSSKKLLLSDSGFYLCACRGGNTGELFFGEGSRLTVL.

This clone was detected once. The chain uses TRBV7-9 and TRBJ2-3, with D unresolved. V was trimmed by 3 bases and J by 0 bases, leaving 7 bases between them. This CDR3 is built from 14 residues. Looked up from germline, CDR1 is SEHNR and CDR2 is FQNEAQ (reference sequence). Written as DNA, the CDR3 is TGTGCCAGCAGCTTCTGGCGGAGCACAGATACGCAGTATTTT. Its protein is CASSFWRSTDTQYF. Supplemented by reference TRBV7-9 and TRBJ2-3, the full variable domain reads DTGVSQNPRHKITKRGQNVTFRCDPISEHNRLYWYRQTLGQGPEFLTYFQNEAQLEKSRLLSDRFSAERPKGSFSTLEIQRTEQGDSAMYLCASSFWRSTDTQYFGPGTRLTVL.

The CDR3 protein is CASSQPALQSDEQFF. Here the CDR3 DNA reads TGTGCCAGCTCACAACCAGCCCTTCAATCGGATGAGCAGTTCTTC. This chain uses TRBV18 with TRBJ2-1; D remains unclear. Germline loops: CDR1 KGHSH, CDR2 LQKENI. The CDR3 covers 15 residues. Trimming left V 4 bases short and J 8 bases short, with 18 bases between.